The 5 T cell receptor beta chains listed next were all sequenced from one sample in a study of blood T cell repertoires in COVID-19. TCRdb's table, derived via immunoSEQ multiplex PCR, lists solely in-frame clones and lacks some. This table holds about 160,000 clones, about 86% found once. Sequenced sample: peripheral blood. The receptor set was obtained from a man over 45 with active or convalescent COVID-19.

V is TRBV7-2 and J is TRBJ1-5; the D gene is possibly TRBD1 (5 bases). The V gene's germline CDR1 is SGHTA and CDR2 FQGNSA. This CDR3 is 14 amino acids long. V was pared by 6 bases and J by 2 bases, with 11 bases between. The CDR3: CASRKGQGNQPQHF. DNA for the CDR3: TGTGCCAGCAGGAAGGGGCAGGGCAATCAGCCCCAGCATTTT.

The V call is TRBV19, the J call TRBJ2-3, with 8 bases aligning to TRBD2. J gave up 1 base and V 1 base, and 7 bases lay outside the gene matches. Germline-derived CDR1 and CDR2 are LNHDA and SQIVND (reference sequence). This CDR3 comprises 17 residues. The CDR3 sequence is CASSIAGGTPGTDTQYF. Here the CDR3 DNA reads TGTGCCAGTAGTATAGCGGGAGGGACCCCGGGCACAGATACGCAGTATTTT.

The chain combines TRBV29-1 with TRBJ2-7, with 8 bases aligning to TRBD2. Germline V CDR1 and CDR2: SQVTM, ANQGSEA. The trim removed 2 bases at V and 5 bases at J, leaving 8 bases unmatched. This CDR3 comprises 14 residues. DNA of the CDR3: TGCAGCGTTGAATCGGGACTAGGGGTCGACGAGCAGTACTTC. This gives the protein CSVESGLGVDEQYF.

Here the CDR3 reads CASSQEDRNSNQPQHF. For the CDR3, the DNA is TGTGCCAGCAGCCAAGAGGACAGGAATAGCAATCAGCCCCAGCATTTT. This chain connects TRBV4-2 to TRBJ1-5, with 7 bases aligning to TRBD1. This CDR3 region has 16 residues. With V trimmed by 0 bases and J by 0 bases, 2 bases remained unmatched. CDR1 is LGHNA, CDR2 YNFKEQ, per germline.

The genes are TRBV7-2 and TRBJ1-6, with 12 bases fitting TRBD1. The CDR3 totals 16 residues. The germline V gene encodes CDR1 SGHTA and CDR2 FQGNSA. V dropped 5 bases and J dropped 10; count of bases not matched to a gene: 9. CDR3 nucleotide sequence: TGTGCCAGCAGCCCCGGGACAGGGGGCAACAGGTCACCCCTCCACTTT. It codes for CASSPGTGGNRSPLHF.